A single sample is the source of the 21 T cell receptor beta chains below, sequenced in a study of response to subunit inactivated influenza vaccine. TCRdb reprocessed the RT-PCR reads with MiXCR, giving one entry per CDR3 protein. The table shows more than 550,000 distinct CDR3 sequences, with approximately 10% occurring only once. The sample also formed part of further work on T cells expressing NK-cell markers. That report adds: UMI-tagged 5'RACE template switching yielded the TCR beta cDNA.

Sample: PBMCs from blood, taken on the day of vaccination. Receptor source: a man in his fifties or sixties who received an inactivated influenza vaccine.

The V call is TRBV12-3 or TRBV12-4, the J call TRBJ2-1; the D gene is possibly TRBD1 (6 bases). Trimming shortened V by 7 bases and J by 8 bases, and 12 bases separated the two germline ends. The CDR3 sequence is 12 residues long. CDR3 DNA: TGTGCCAGCACCCACAGGGCGGATGAGCAGTTCTTC. The encoded protein is CASTHRADEQFF.

This clonotype showed up just a few times. The genes are TRBV7-2 and TRBJ1-6; TRBD1 agrees at 7 bases. J gave up 9 bases and V 1 base, and 9 bases lay outside the gene matches. CDR1 is SGHTA and CDR2 is FQGNSA in the germline V gene. The CDR3 runs to 16 residues. DNA for the CDR3: TGTGCCAGCAGCTTAGACGGACAGGCCCTTACTTCACCCCTCCACTTT. Its translation: CASSLDGQALTSPLHF.

The gene calls are TRBV19 and TRBJ2-7; 8 bases align to TRBD1. Germline CDR1 is LNHDA and CDR2 is SQIVND (reference sequence). Unmatched junction bases numbered 6, after V lost 7 bases and J lost 4 bases. The CDR3 has 13 amino acids. The CDR3 here is CASTLQGAYEQYF. The CDR3 DNA follows: TGTGCCAGTACTCTGCAGGGGGCTTACGAGCAGTACTTC.

In this sample, this clonotype turned up a few times. V is TRBV29-1 and J is TRBJ1-1; no firm D call. The CDR3 runs to 12 residues. Germline-derived CDR1 and CDR2 are SQVTM and ANQGSEA. Trimming took off 7 bases at V and 4 bases at J, with 13 bases between the two ends. This CDR3 is CSGWERGTEAFF. The CDR3 DNA follows: TGCAGCGGATGGGAACGGGGCACTGAAGCTTTCTTT.

This clonotype has ten or more counts. The J gene is TRBJ2-7, the V gene TRBV12-3 or TRBV12-4; TRBD2 agrees at 15 bases. J lost 4 bases, V lost 8 bases, and 12 bases had no gene match. The CDR3 spans 17 residues. The CDR3 nucleotides read TGTGCCAGCCGTGGACTAGCGGGAGGGCCTGAGGGATACGAGCAGTACTTC. Translating gives CASRGLAGGPEGYEQYF.

The chain joins TRBV24-1 to TRBJ1-1, with 9 bases matching TRBD1. V lost 1 base, J lost 1 base, and 3 bases stayed unmatched. CDR1 is KGHDR, CDR2 SFDVKD, per germline. The length of the CDR3 is 16 residues. The DNA of the CDR3 is TGTGCCACCAGTGATTTTTGGGACAGGGCGAACACTGAAGCTTTCTTT. It translates to CATSDFWDRANTEAFF.

This clonotype occurred a few times. The CDR3 here is CSLGLRVGWQETQYF. CDR3 nucleotide sequence: TGCAGTCTGGGTTTGAGGGTCGGCTGGCAAGAGACCCAGTACTTC. The chain recombines TRBV20-1 with TRBJ2-5, with a tentative D call TRBD2 (5 bases). The CDR3 is 15 residues long. V was trimmed by 8 bases and J by 2 bases, leaving 21 bases between them. The germline V gene has CDR1 DFQATT and CDR2 SNEGSKA (reference sequence).

The chain recombines TRBV6-1 with TRBJ1-2, with TRBD1 as a possible D gene (6 bases). The V and J ends lost 5 bases and 7 bases respectively, with 14 bases between them. The CDR3 contains 13 residues. Germline V CDR1 and CDR2: MNHNS, SASEGT. CDR3 sequence (DNA): TGTGCCAGCAGTACAACAGGGTTGGGTGGCTACACCTTC. This sequence encodes CASSTTGLGGYTF.

The chain is built from TRBV7-2 and TRBJ1-5; D might be TRBD1 (6 bases). The germline V gene encodes CDR1 SGHTA and CDR2 FQGNSA. V lost 1 base to trimming and J lost 5 bases, with 15 bases between them. The CDR3 has 16 residues. As DNA, the CDR3 is TGTGCCAGCAGCTTAGTAGTGGGGGCCGAATATCAGCCCCAGCATTTT. Protein: CASSLVVGAEYQPQHF.

A few counts support this clonotype. This sequence joins TRBV7-9 and TRBJ2-7; D ambiguous. The CDR3 is 11 amino acids. The V end lost 5 bases, the J end lost 6 bases, and 8 bases lay between the germline ends. The germline V gene encodes CDR1 SEHNR and CDR2 FQNEAQ (reference sequence). DNA for the CDR3: TGTGCCAGCAGCCCCGTAAGCGAGCAGTACTTC. It codes for CASSPVSEQYF.

A few counts support this clonotype. This sequence joins TRBV5-1 and TRBJ2-1; TRBD2 agrees at 7 bases. CDR3 length: 15 residues. Germline-derived CDR1 and CDR2 are SGHRS and YFSETQ. Germline trimming cut 4 bases from V and 5 bases from J; bases unmatched to any gene: 9. The CDR3 here is CASSDPGTNNNEQFF. The CDR3 bases are TGCGCCAGCAGCGATCCCGGGACTAACAACAATGAGCAGTTCTTC.

The chain employs TRBV20-1 and TRBJ2-5; 9 nucleotides align to TRBD2. Losses at the gene ends were 3 bases for V and 4 bases for J; bases not matched to a gene: 9. The CDR3 totals 15 residues. The V gene's germline CDR1 is DFQATT and CDR2 SNEGSKA (reference sequence). CDR3 in amino acids: CSARFGGRALETQYF. CDR3 DNA sequence: TGCAGTGCTAGGTTTGGCGGGAGGGCATTAGAGACCCAGTACTTC.

This clonotype was seen at least ten times. The chain uses TRBV11-2 and TRBJ2-7, with D possibly being TRBD1 (5 bases). This CDR3 contains 14 residues. The germline CDR1 and CDR2 sequences are SGHAT and FQNNGV. Trimming took off 1 base at V and 3 bases at J, with 10 bases between the two ends. The CDR3 sequence: CASSLGRQSYEQYF. The CDR3, as DNA: TGTGCCAGCAGCTTAGGAAGACAGAGCTACGAGCAGTACTTC.

The rearrangement links TRBV7-9 to TRBJ2-1; tentatively, D is TRBD2 (6 bases). The germline V and J ends were trimmed by 0 bases and 2 bases, with 11 bases remaining between them. Germline assignment: CDR1 SEHNR and CDR2 FQNEAQ (reference sequence). The CDR3 length is 16 residues. As DNA, the CDR3 is TGTGCCAGCAGCTTAGCGCCTAGCGTCACCTACAATGAGCAGTTCTTC. Translation gives CASSLAPSVTYNEQFF.

This clonotype was detected ten times or more. The CDR3 region has the DNA TGCAGTGCTACTGGACTAGCGGGGGACGGAACGCAGTATTTT. Translated, it gives CSATGLAGDGTQYF. The chain uses TRBV20-1 and TRBJ2-3; 13 bases match TRBD2. CDR1 and CDR2 (germline): DFQATT, SNEGSKA (reference sequence). J gave up 9 bases and V 4 bases, and 7 bases lay outside the gene matches. The CDR3 has 14 residues.

This rearrangement joins TRBV7-9 to TRBJ2-1; no reliable D call. This CDR3 region has 12 residues. With 1 base removed from V and 8 bases from J, the gap between germline ends came to 6 bases. Germline-derived CDR1 and CDR2 are SEHNR and FQNEAQ (reference sequence). The DNA for the CDR3 is TGTGCCAGCAGCTTAGGTTTACATGAGCAGTTCTTC. It is translated as CASSLGLHEQFF.

The CDR3 reads CASSLGMDQETQYF. In DNA, the CDR3 is TGTGCCAGCAGCTTAGGGATGGACCAAGAGACCCAGTACTTC. The chain uses TRBV11-2 and TRBJ2-5; no definite D call. The CDR3 loop spans 14 amino acids. In germline, CDR1 is SGHAT, CDR2 FQNNGV. The V gene lost 1 base and the J gene lost 0 bases, with 6 bases spanning the gap.

This clonotype was counted only a few times. This chain connects TRBV6-5 to TRBJ2-1; D might be TRBD1 (6 bases). The CDR3 contains 19 residues. Trimming pared 2 bases from V and 0 bases from J, leaving 20 bases between. Germline assignment: CDR1 MNHEY and CDR2 SVGAGI. CDR3 sequence reads: CASSYRRGSLSGSYNEQFF. The CDR3, as DNA: TGTGCCAGCAGTTACAGAAGGGGGAGCCTGTCCGGCTCCTACAATGAGCAGTTCTTC.

This clonotype showed up just a few times. The chain carries TRBV12-3 or TRBV12-4 and TRBJ2-3, with TRBD2 matching over 15 bases. This CDR3 has 16 residues. Unmatched junction bases numbered 7, after V lost 9 bases and J lost 3 bases. The CDR3 nucleotides read TGTGCCAGTGGACTAGCGGGGGGGCCAAGGACAGATACGCAGTATTTT. It encodes CASGLAGGPRTDTQYF.

The V gene is TRBV20-1, the J gene TRBJ1-1, with no clear D. CDR1 is DFQATT and CDR2 is SNEGSKA in the germline V gene (reference sequence). V was trimmed by 3 bases and J by 3 bases, leaving 11 bases between them. The CDR3 spans 13 residues. The CDR3 nucleotides are TGCAGTGCTAGCGAGCCATGGGACACTGAAGCTTTCTTT. It specifies CSASEPWDTEAFF.

The chain couples TRBV12-3 or TRBV12-4 to TRBJ2-7; maybe TRBD1 (5 bases). V was trimmed by 5 bases and J by 2 bases, leaving 13 bases between them. The CDR3 contains 14 residues. CDR3 coding DNA: TGTGCCAGCAGTCCCATGGGGCTGGCCTACGAGCAGTACTTC. As protein: CASSPMGLAYEQYF.